This T cell receptor (beta chain) was documented in a study of T cell responses to AZD1222 COVID-19 vaccine. Study details: Second-dose intervals near 4 or 12 weeks were combined.

The study's findings and limits: Unmutated variant regions are reportedly targeted by nearly half of spike-specific TCRs.

The method was immunoSEQ multiplex PCR; TCRdb's version includes in-frame clones alone and lacks a portion of them. The sample lists 150,000 to 200,000 clones; 85% to 95% were seen once. Of note for this clone: Its specificity is unknown.

Germline-derived CDR1 and CDR2 are MDHEN and SYDVKM. J gave up 1 base and V 6 bases, and 2 bases lay outside the gene matches. The length of the CDR3 is 15 residues. The V gene is TRBV28, the J gene TRBJ1-4; 10 positions agree with TRBD1. This specimen consisted of peripheral blood, obtained on day 0 of AZD1222 vaccination. This clonotype originated in an adult in good health. The CDR3 here is CASRRTGGTNEKLFF. CDR3 coding DNA: TGTGCCAGCAGAAGGACAGGGGGAACTAATGAAAAACTGTTTTTT.